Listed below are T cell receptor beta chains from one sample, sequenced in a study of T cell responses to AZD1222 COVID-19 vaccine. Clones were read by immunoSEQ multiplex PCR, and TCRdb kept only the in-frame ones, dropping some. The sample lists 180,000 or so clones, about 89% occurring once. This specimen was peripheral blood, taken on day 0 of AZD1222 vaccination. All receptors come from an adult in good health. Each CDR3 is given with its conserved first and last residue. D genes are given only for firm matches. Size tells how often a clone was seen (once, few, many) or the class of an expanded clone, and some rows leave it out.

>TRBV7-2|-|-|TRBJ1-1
TGTGCCAGCAGCCCTAAACACACGAACACTGAAGCTTTCTTT
CASSPKHTNTEAFF
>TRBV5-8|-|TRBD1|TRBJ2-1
TGTGCCAGCAGCTTGGTGGGACAGGGGGGGTACAATGAGCAGTTCTTC
CASSLVGQGGYNEQFF
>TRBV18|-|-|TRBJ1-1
TGTGCCAGCTCTCTAGACCAGGAGATCACTGAAGCTTTCTTT
CASSLDQEITEAFF
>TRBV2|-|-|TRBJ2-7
TGTGCCAGCAGTGAAGGCTGGGGACCCCCCTACGAGCAGTACTTC
CASSEGWGPPYEQYF
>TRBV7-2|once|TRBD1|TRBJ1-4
TGTGCCAGCAGCAACCAGGGGGAGGTTAGAGAAAAACTGTTTTTT
CASSNQGEVREKLFF
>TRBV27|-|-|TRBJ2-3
TGTGCCAGCGCCAGGGACACAGATACGCAGTATTTT
CASARDTDTQYF
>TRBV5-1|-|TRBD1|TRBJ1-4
TGCGCCAGCAGCTTGGGGGGACAGGGAAGTGAAAAACTGTTTTTT
CASSLGGQGSEKLFF
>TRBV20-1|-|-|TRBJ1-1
TGCAGTGGGGTGGAGAACACTGAAGCTTTCTTT
CSGVENTEAFF
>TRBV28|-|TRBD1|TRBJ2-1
TGTGCCAGCAGGGCAACGGGACAGGGGGATACTAATGAGCAGTTCTTC
CASRATGQGDTNEQFF
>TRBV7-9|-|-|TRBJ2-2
TGTGCCAGGCGCGGCGAAACGAACACCGGGGAGCTGTTTTTT
CARRGETNTGELFF
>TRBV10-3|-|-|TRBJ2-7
TGTGCCATCGGCGACTACGAGCAGTACTTC
CAIGDYEQYF
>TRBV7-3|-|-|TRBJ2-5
TGTGCCAGCAGCACGAGCTACCAAGAGACCCAGTACTTC
CASSTSYQETQYF
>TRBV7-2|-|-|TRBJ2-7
TGTGCCAGCAGCAGTAATCTGGGGTCCTACGAGCAGTACTTC
CASSSNLGSYEQYF
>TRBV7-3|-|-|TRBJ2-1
TGTGCCAGCAGTCCCCAGTTACGGACCCGGCCGGGCAATGAGCAGTTCTTC
CASSPQLRTRPGNEQFF